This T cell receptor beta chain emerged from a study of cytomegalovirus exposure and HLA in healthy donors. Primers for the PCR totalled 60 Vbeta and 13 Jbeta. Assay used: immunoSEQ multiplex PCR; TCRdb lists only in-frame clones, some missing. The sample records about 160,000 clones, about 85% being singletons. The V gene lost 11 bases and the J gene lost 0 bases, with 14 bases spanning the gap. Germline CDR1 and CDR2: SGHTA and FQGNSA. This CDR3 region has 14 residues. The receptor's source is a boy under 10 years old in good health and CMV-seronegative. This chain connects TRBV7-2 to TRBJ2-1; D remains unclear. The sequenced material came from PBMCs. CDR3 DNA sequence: TGTGCCCGCGGTGACCGAAGCTCCTACAATGAGCAGTTCTTC. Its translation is CARGDRSSYNEQFF. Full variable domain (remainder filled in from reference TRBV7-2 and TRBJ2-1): GAGVSQSPSNKVTEKGKDVELRCDPISGHTALYWYRQSLGQGLEFLIYFQGNSAPDKSGLPSDRFSAERTGGSVSTLTIQRTQQEDSAVYLCARGDRSSYNEQFFGPGTRLTVL.